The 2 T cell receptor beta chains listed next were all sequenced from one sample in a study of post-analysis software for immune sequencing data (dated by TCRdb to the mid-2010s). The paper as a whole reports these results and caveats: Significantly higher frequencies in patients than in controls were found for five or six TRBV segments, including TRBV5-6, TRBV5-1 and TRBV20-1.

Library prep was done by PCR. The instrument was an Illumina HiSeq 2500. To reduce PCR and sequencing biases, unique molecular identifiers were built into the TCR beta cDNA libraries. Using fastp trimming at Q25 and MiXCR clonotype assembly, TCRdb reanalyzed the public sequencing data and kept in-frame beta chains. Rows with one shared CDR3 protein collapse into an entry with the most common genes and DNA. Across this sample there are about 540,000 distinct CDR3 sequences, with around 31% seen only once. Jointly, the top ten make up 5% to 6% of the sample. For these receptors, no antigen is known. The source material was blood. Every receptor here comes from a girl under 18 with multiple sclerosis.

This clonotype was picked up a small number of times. CDR3 residues: CSAVAGVDTQYF. DNA for the CDR3: TGCAGTGCCGTAGCGGGGGTGGATACGCAGTATTTT. J is TRBJ2-3 and V is TRBV20-1; TRBD2 matches at 9 bases. V gave up 6 bases and J gave up 6 bases; unmatched junction bases: 4. Germline V gene lookup returns CDR1 DFQATT and CDR2 SNEGSKA (reference sequence). The CDR3 sequence is 12 residues long.

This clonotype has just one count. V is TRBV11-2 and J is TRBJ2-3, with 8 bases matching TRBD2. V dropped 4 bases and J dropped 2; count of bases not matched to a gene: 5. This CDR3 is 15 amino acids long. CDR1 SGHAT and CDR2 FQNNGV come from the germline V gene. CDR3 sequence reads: CASSSSGGVTDTQYF. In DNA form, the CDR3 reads TGTGCCAGCAGCTCCTCGGGAGGGGTCACAGATACGCAGTATTTT. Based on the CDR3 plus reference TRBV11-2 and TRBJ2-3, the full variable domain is EAGVAQSPRYKIIEKRQSVAFWCNPISGHATLYWYQQILGQGPKLLIQFQNNGVVDDSQLPKDRFSAERLKGVDSTLKIQPAKLEDSAVYLCASSSSGGVTDTQYFGPGTRLTVL.